Detailed here is one TCR beta chain. What antigen it recognizes has not been identified. Base-call qualities are not available, and no considerably larger clone is one nucleotide away. The data stem from a study of cytomegalovirus exposure and HLA in healthy donors (TCRdb year 2017). Background for the entire study: The 670 or so repertoires of the first cohort and the approximately 110 validation repertoires were produced on the same platform, according to a later analysis. A separate validation cohort of roughly 120 different subjects was used in addition to the approximately 670-subject first cohort. The study was designed to test whether signatures of past pathogen exposure could be identified by cataloging public T cell receptors. High-throughput TCR immunosequencing, statistical association of individual TCRs with disease status, and machine learning were combined to predict cytomegalovirus infection status. Broad study findings and their caveats: The authors suggested that the approach could potentially be extended to other disease states and immunological phenotypes. The study listed approximately 150 TCR beta chains as associated with cytomegalovirus. All 110 or so repertoires were used to score co-occurrence in the validation cohort in a later analysis, because that analysis had no HLA typing for the cohort. The classifier was reported to diagnose cytomegalovirus status with high specificity and sensitivity in both the original and validation cohorts. In a later analysis, TCRs clustered in the first cohort were found to also tend to co-occur in the 110 or so validation repertoires, with 94% of cluster scores above 0. In vitro tests confirmed that a few of the cytomegalovirus-associated TCR beta chains recognize cytomegalovirus antigens. Most TCR sequences were seen in very few donors, while some public TCRs were found in many individuals.

Looking up the germline V gene yields CDR1 SGHRS and CDR2 YFSETQ. Trimming removed 3 bases from V and 10 bases from J; the gene matches leave 10 bases unexplained. Including cysteine and phenylalanine, the CDR3 has 14 amino acids. Of the read, only the CDR3 DNA is kept; its 42 bases are in frame from base 1. Library prep was done by the immunoSEQ multiplex PCR assay. The authors' pipeline ran thus. A statistical classification framework was built for diagnosing cytomegalovirus status from the catalog of TCR beta chain sequences. TCRdb provides this immuneACCESS table in a form limited to in-frame rearrangements. Some clones are lacking; in checked studies, under half of them reflect an unresolved V gene, and why the rest are absent is not known. That table supplies the V and J calls and clone size; D and trimming were determined from the DNA. The sample table contains around 300,000 clones; only one count was recorded for about 86% of them. The top ten clones comprise 1% of the sample.

Donors formed part of the validation cohort, which comprised 120 or so subjects and was distinct from the first cohort of over 500 subjects. This receptor was identified in a woman under 30 in good health and CMV-seronegative. The sequencing sample was made of PBMCs. The receptor chain draws on TRBV5-1 and TRBJ1-1; 9 nucleotides in the junction match TRBD1. The CDR3 sequence is CASSSAEPQGAAFF. The nucleotide sequence is given as TGCGCCAGCAGCTCGGCAGAGCCACAGGGGGCAGCTTTCTTT.